The 32 T cell receptor beta chains below come from one sample, sequenced in a study of vaccination effects on CD4 cells after COVID-19. These receptors' targets are unknown. In the ViraFEST assay, antigen-specific CD4+ clonotypes were identified by expansion after peptide-pool stimulation. Following 10 days of culture, CD4+ T cells were isolated. Having tested negative for nucleocapsid antibodies, the vaccine recipients showed no prior SARS-CoV-2 infection. Profiling relied on immunoSEQ multiplex PCR, and the TCRdb table lists in-frame clones only, not all of them. This sample has about 22,000 clones, with roughly 75% found just once. The material was CD4+ T cells from PBMCs cultured with HCoV-NL63 spike peptides, obtained before COVID-19 vaccination. These receptors came from a human donor who received a COVID-19 vaccine.

This clone was detected a few times. This chain joins TRBV27 and TRBJ1-1; D is perhaps TRBD1 (6 bases). The CDR3 runs 16 residues. Germline V CDR1 and CDR2: MNHEY, SMNVEV (reference sequence). V lost 0 bases and J lost 0, with 11 bases in between. CDR3 residues: CASSLSRDTLNTEAFF. For the CDR3, the DNA is TGTGCCAGCAGTTTATCCAGGGACACCTTGAACACTGAAGCTTTCTTT.

V usage is TRBV7-2 and J usage is TRBJ1-1; TRBD1 matches at 9 bases. V lost 4 bases and J lost 11; bases outside the gene matches: 8. This CDR3 contains 13 residues. Germline CDR1 and CDR2: SGHTA and FQGNSA. CDR3 loop: CASSSGTGPMAFF. For the CDR3, the DNA is TGTGCCAGCAGCTCAGGGACAGGGCCCATGGCTTTCTTT.

The chain has TRBV6-5 and TRBJ2-7; 9 bases fit TRBD2. V shed 2 bases, J shed 2 bases, and the junction held 1 base outside the gene matches. Germline V CDR1 and CDR2: MNHEY, SVGAGI. There are 14 residues in the CDR3. CDR3 bases: TGTGCCAGCAGTTACAGCGGGGGGACCTACGAGCAGTACTTC. Residues: CASSYSGGTYEQYF.

The chain employs TRBV5-1 and TRBJ2-7; 10 bases fit TRBD1. This CDR3 contains 14 residues. Germline-derived CDR1 and CDR2 are SGHRS and YFSETQ. V shed 1 base and J 5 bases; nucleotides not matched to a gene: 3. The CDR3 DNA sequence: TGCGCCAGCAGCTTGTCCGGGACAGGGGACGAGCAGTACTTC. This gives the protein CASSLSGTGDEQYF. Drawing the rest from reference TRBV5-1 and TRBJ2-7, the complete variable domain is KAGVTQTPRYLIKTRGQQVTLSCSPISGHRSVSWYQQTPGQGLQFLFEYFSETQRNKGNFPGRFSGRQFSNSRSEMNVSTLELGDSALYLCASSLSGTGDEQYFGPGTRLTVT.

This chain joins TRBV9 and TRBJ1-3; the match to TRBD1 covers 8 bases. CDR1 is SGDLS and CDR2 is YYNGEE in the germline V gene. CDR3 length equals 17 residues. V trimming: 1 base; J trimming: 8 bases; junction bases outside the gene matches: 14. CDR3 residues: CASSVNPPTGAMDTIYF. CDR3 in DNA: TGTGCCAGCAGCGTAAACCCTCCGACAGGGGCCATGGACACCATATATTTT.

This clone has just one count. The chain uses TRBV11-2 and TRBJ1-1; TRBD1 agrees at 10 bases. After removal of 5 bases from V and 5 bases from J, the junction contained 5 bases not matched to a gene. Looked up from germline, CDR1 is SGHAT and CDR2 is FQNNGV. There are 14 residues in the CDR3. The CDR3 nucleotides are TGTGCCAGCAGCCCACGGACAGGGGGGACTGAAGCTTTCTTT. Protein: CASSPRTGGTEAFF.

The chain carries TRBV19 and TRBJ2-3; TRBD1 is a possible D gene (5 bases). The CDR3 runs to 14 residues. In germline, CDR1 is LNHDA, CDR2 SQIVND (reference sequence). The ends were cut back, 6 bases at V and 0 bases at J, with 10 bases in the middle. The CDR3 coding sequence is TGTGCCAGTAGCGACAGTCCTAGCACAGATACGCAGTATTTT. Protein sequence: CASSDSPSTDTQYF.

The chain links TRBV4-3 to TRBJ1-2; D ambiguous. Deletions cut 0 bases from V and 4 bases from J, with 12 bases between. Germline lookup yields CDR1 LGHNA and CDR2 YSLEER. The length of the CDR3 is 15 residues. CDR3 DNA sequence: TGCGCCAGCAGCCAAGAGGGATCTCAGCGCTATGGCTACACCTTC. This sequence encodes CASSQEGSQRYGYTF.

By proportion, this clone is medium-sized. The chain is built from TRBV18 and TRBJ1-4; D uncertain. The V gene lost 5 bases and the J gene lost 8 bases, with 12 bases spanning the gap. Germline V CDR1 and CDR2: KGHSH, LQKENI. This CDR3 contains 13 residues. The CDR3 region is CASSRESGEKLFF. The CDR3 DNA is TGTGCCAGCTCAAGGGAATCGGGAGAAAAACTGTTTTTT.

This clone was observed a few times. The V call is TRBV19, the J call TRBJ1-6, with D possibly being TRBD1 (5 bases). V was cut by 10 bases and J by 7 bases, with 20 bases left in between. Germline CDR1 and CDR2: LNHDA and SQIVND (reference sequence). This CDR3 has 15 residues. The CDR3: CATHGRGARNSPLHF. The CDR3 DNA follows: TGTGCCACCCATGGTAGGGGTGCTAGAAATTCACCCCTCCACTTT.

The chain recombines TRBV10-3 with TRBJ2-7; the D is unclear. Germline CDR1 ENHRY, CDR2 SYGVKD. CDR3 length: 14 residues. The V and J ends lost 3 bases and 2 bases respectively, with 11 bases between them. DNA of the CDR3: TGTGCCATCAGTGAAGTAAGTTTTCCCTACGAGCAGTACTTC. This gives the protein CAISEVSFPYEQYF.

The V and J genes are TRBV18 and TRBJ2-2; no clear D. The CDR3 covers 14 residues. V was pared by 1 base and J by 7 bases, with 10 bases between. Germline-derived CDR1 and CDR2 are KGHSH and LQKENI. DNA for the CDR3: TGTGCCAGCTCACCACAGGGTGATGTCGGGGAGCTGTTTTTT. Encoded protein: CASSPQGDVGELFF.

This clone showed up just once. The chain is built from TRBV11-3 and TRBJ2-1; perhaps TRBD2 as D (6 bases). Trimming removed 5 bases from V and 0 bases from J, with 14 bases in between. The CDR3 consists of 16 residues. In germline, CDR1 is SGHNT, CDR2 YENEEA. The CDR3 sequence: CASSPRGSLSYNEQFF. CDR3 DNA sequence: TGTGCCAGCAGCCCCCGGGGGTCACTCTCCTACAATGAGCAGTTCTTC.

This clone was detected once. CDR3 protein: CASRARRDRDMAFF. As DNA, the CDR3 is TGTGCCAGCAGAGCCCGCCGGGACAGGGATATGGCTTTCTTT. The chain combines TRBV27 with TRBJ1-1; 9 bases match TRBD1. CDR3 length: 14 amino acids. The V segment lost 6 bases and the J segment 11 bases; nucleotides outside the gene matches: 13. CDR1 is MNHEY and CDR2 is SMNVEV in the germline V gene (reference sequence).

This clone has a single count. V is TRBV10-3 and J is TRBJ2-2, with 9 positions matching TRBD2. Looked up from germline, CDR1 is ENHRY and CDR2 is SYGVKD. The CDR3 consists of 21 residues. Trimming took 1 base from V and 1 from J; bases not matched to a gene: 16. CDR3 nucleotide sequence: TGTGCCATCAGTGAGTTGGGCGGGAGGGCCTCCCGCAATATGAACACCGGGGAGCTGTTTTTT. Translating it yields CAISELGGRASRNMNTGELFF.

V and J are TRBV4-1 and TRBJ2-1, with D hard to call. V was shortened by 0 bases and J by 0 bases, with 12 bases between the two germline ends. The germline V gene has CDR1 MGHRA and CDR2 YSYEKL. The CDR3 runs to 17 residues. The CDR3 coding sequence is TGCGCCAGCAGCCAAGATTGGCGGCCGAGCTCCTACAATGAGCAGTTCTTC. Translating gives CASSQDWRPSSYNEQFF.

The chain carries TRBV7-6 and TRBJ2-6; no reliable D call. Germline V CDR1 and CDR2: SGHVS, FNYEAQ. The CDR3 spans 15 residues. V lost 1 base to trimming and J lost 5 bases, with 9 bases between them. CDR3: CASSLELGRANVLTF. CDR3 nucleotides: TGTGCCAGCAGCTTAGAATTGGGAAGGGCCAACGTCCTGACTTTC.

The chain recombines TRBV7-9 with TRBJ2-5; 8 nucleotides line up with TRBD2. This CDR3 has 15 residues. V lost 0 bases, J lost 5 bases, and 5 bases stayed unmatched. Germline CDR1 SEHNR, CDR2 FQNEAQ (reference sequence). CDR3 sequence reads: CASSLAAGGGETQYF. The CDR3 DNA is TGTGCCAGCAGCTTAGCGGCGGGAGGAGGGGAGACCCAGTACTTC.

CDR3 loop: CASSYPGQNSGNTIYF. The DNA of the CDR3 is TGTGCCAGCAGTTACCCGGGACAAAACTCTGGAAACACCATATATTTT. The rearrangement uses TRBV6-2 or TRBV6-3 and TRBJ1-3, with TRBD1 as a possible D gene (6 bases). V was cut by 2 bases and J by 0 bases, with 11 bases left in between. The CDR3 is made up of 16 amino acids. Per the germline V gene, CDR1 is MNHEY and CDR2 is SVGEGT.

The rearrangement links TRBV28 to TRBJ1-2; possibly TRBD1 for D (6 bases). Germline CDR1 reads MDHEN; CDR2 reads SYDVKM. The germline V and J ends were trimmed by 5 bases and 2 bases, with 18 bases remaining between them. The CDR3 is made up of 16 amino acids. CDR3 sequence (DNA): TGTGCCAGCAGTCCCCCCGGGACACTCGGCAACTATGGCTACACCTTC. This translates into CASSPPGTLGNYGYTF.

This clone came up a few times. The chain is built from TRBV27 and TRBJ1-3; unclear D gene. The germline V gene encodes CDR1 MNHEY and CDR2 SMNVEV (reference sequence). V shed 8 bases and J shed 2 bases, with 10 bases lying between them. The CDR3 sequence is 13 residues long. The CDR3 coding sequence is TGTGCCAGCTGGACTATGGCTGGAAACACCATATATTTT. It is translated as CASWTMAGNTIYF.

The chain recombines TRBV2 with TRBJ1-5, with TRBD1 matching over 11 bases. J gave up 5 bases and V 6 bases, and 3 bases lay outside the gene matches. Germline V CDR1 and CDR2: SNHLY, FYNNEI. The CDR3 has 14 residues. CDR3 nucleotides: TGTGCCAGCAGGGACAGGGGGCTTGATCAGCCCCAGCATTTT. As protein: CASRDRGLDQPQHF.

The rearrangement joins TRBV28 to TRBJ1-2; TRBD1 might be the D (5 bases). The CDR3 spans 13 residues. The V and J ends lost 3 bases and 7 bases respectively, with 12 bases between them. CDR1 is MDHEN, CDR2 SYDVKM, per germline. The CDR3 loop is CASSFTGVGGYTF. In DNA, the CDR3 is TGTGCCAGCAGTTTCACAGGCGTCGGTGGCTACACCTTC.

The chain uses TRBV28 and TRBJ2-5; 7 bases are shared with TRBD1. The V gene end was trimmed by 6 bases and the J gene end by 1 base; junction bases not matched to a gene: 5. CDR1 and CDR2 from the germline V gene are MDHEN and SYDVKM. The CDR3 loop spans 14 amino acids. This chain's CDR3 is CASSRGQIQETQYF. The CDR3, as DNA: TGTGCCAGCAGCCGGGGACAGATCCAAGAGACCCAGTACTTC.

This rearrangement joins TRBV5-5 to TRBJ2-7, with a weak D call TRBD2 (5 bases). The V and J ends lost 2 bases and 6 bases respectively, with 6 bases between them. Germline V CDR1 and CDR2: SGHKS, YYEKEE (reference sequence). The CDR3 length is 11 residues. Written as DNA, the CDR3 is TGTGCCAGCAGCTTAGAGGGCGAGCAGTACTTC. It yields the protein CASSLEGEQYF.

This clone was counted only a few times. The V and J genes are TRBV7-9 and TRBJ1-6; D is perhaps TRBD1 (6 bases). Germline values: CDR1 SEHNR, CDR2 FQNEAQ (reference sequence). Trimming pared 3 bases from V and 11 bases from J, leaving 14 bases between. The CDR3 has 14 residues. CDR3 protein: CASSFDTRGPPLHF. For the CDR3, the DNA is TGTGCCAGCAGCTTTGACACCAGGGGCCCACCCCTCCACTTT.

J is TRBJ1-5 and V is TRBV19; D ambiguous. The CDR3 sequence is 16 residues long. Trimming stripped 1 base from V and 2 bases from J, with 12 bases between. CDR1 and CDR2 (germline): LNHDA, SQIVND (reference sequence). CDR3 region: CASSIVTNRGNQPQHF. DNA of the CDR3: TGTGCCAGTAGTATAGTGACGAATCGGGGCAATCAGCCCCAGCATTTT.

This clone has more than one count but fewer than ten. This chain connects TRBV7-9 to TRBJ1-2; D is unclear. CDR3 length: 12 amino acids. Germline lookup yields CDR1 SEHNR and CDR2 FQNEAQ (reference sequence). The V end was cut by 1 base, the J end by 5 bases, with 5 bases between. DNA of the CDR3: TGTGCCAGCAGCTTAGACGTATATGGCTACACCTTC. Residues: CASSLDVYGYTF.

V and J are TRBV30 and TRBJ1-2, with D possibly matching TRBD1 (5 bases). CDR1 is GTSNPN and CDR2 is SVGIG in the germline V gene (reference sequence). Trimming cost V 3 bases and J 8 bases, with 16 bases left between them. CDR3 size: 13 residues. Written as DNA, the CDR3 is TGTGCCTGGAGCTCGGGGCGGCCCAACGGCTACACCTTC. This sequence encodes CAWSSGRPNGYTF.

The chain carries TRBV5-5 and TRBJ2-7; 7 nucleotides match TRBD1. J lost 3 bases, V lost 4 bases, and 16 bases had no gene match. The CDR3 consists of 17 residues. Germline CDR1 reads SGHKS; CDR2 reads YYEKEE (reference sequence). CDR3 residues: CASSPRGSGQRFYEQYF. In DNA, the CDR3 is TGTGCCAGCAGCCCGAGGGGCTCGGGACAGAGATTCTACGAGCAGTACTTC.

The chain couples TRBV3-1 (or the pseudogene TRBV3-2) to TRBJ2-3, with D perhaps assigned TRBD1 or TRBD2 (5 bases each). Germline values: CDR1 LGHDT, CDR2 YNNKEL (reference sequence). The V gene lost 3 bases and the J gene lost 2 bases, with 12 bases spanning the gap. This CDR3 contains 15 residues. The CDR3 protein is CASSQGWGITDTQYF. The CDR3 coding sequence is TGTGCCAGCAGCCAGGGATGGGGGATCACAGATACGCAGTATTTT.

The chain links TRBV5-1 to TRBJ1-5, with a tentative D call TRBD1 (6 bases). The V end was cut by 5 bases, the J end by 6 bases, with 12 bases between. Germline V gene data show CDR1 as SGHRS and CDR2 as YFSETQ. The CDR3 has 13 amino acids. CDR3 amino acids: CASSAGVGQPQHF. Here the CDR3 DNA reads TGCGCCAGCAGTGCAGGGGTTGGTCAGCCCCAGCATTTT. Full variable domain (rest looked up from reference TRBV5-1 and TRBJ1-5): KAGVTQTPRYLIKTRGQQVTLSCSPISGHRSVSWYQQTPGQGLQFLFEYFSETQRNKGNFPGRFSGRQFSNSRSEMNVSTLELGDSALYLCASSAGVGQPQHFGDGTRLSIL.